This TCR beta chain was observed in a study of T cell responses to AZD1222 COVID-19 vaccine. Sequenced by immunoSEQ multiplex PCR; TCRdb stores in-frame clones only, minus some. Of about 99,000 clones detected, about 85% appear once; the ten largest clones hold approximately 2.9%. Study conclusions and caveats: Vaccine-associated CD4 TCRs spanned spike, dominant at 160-218 and 743-854. Reports indicate that nearly half of spike-specific TCRs are directed at unmutated variant regions. Baseline testing showed seropositivity in only 6 or 7 AZD1222 recipients. Mostly white British, mostly female donors; authors suggested clonal diversity may be underestimated.

On this clone: Its antigen is not known.

The clonotype was recovered from an adult in good health. The sequencing here drew on peripheral blood, taken on day 0 of AZD1222 vaccination.

The CDR3 region has the DNA TGTGCCAGCAGCCAAGGTCCAGAAACCTATGGCTACACCTTC. Amino acids: CASSQGPETYGYTF. The chain is built from TRBV14 and TRBJ1-2; D gene uncertain. Germline V CDR1 and CDR2: SGHDN, FVKESK. Trimming removed 1 base at V and 4 bases at J, with 10 bases between. The CDR3 covers 14 residues.